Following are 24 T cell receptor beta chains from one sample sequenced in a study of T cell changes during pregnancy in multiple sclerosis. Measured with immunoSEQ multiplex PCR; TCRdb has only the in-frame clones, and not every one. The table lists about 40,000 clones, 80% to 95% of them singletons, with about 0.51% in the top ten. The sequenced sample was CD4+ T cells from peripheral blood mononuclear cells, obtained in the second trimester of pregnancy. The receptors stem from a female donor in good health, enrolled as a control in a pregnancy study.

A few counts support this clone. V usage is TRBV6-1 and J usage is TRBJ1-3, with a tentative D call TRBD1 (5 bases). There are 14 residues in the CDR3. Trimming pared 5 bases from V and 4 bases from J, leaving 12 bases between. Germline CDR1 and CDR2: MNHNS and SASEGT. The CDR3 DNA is TGTGCCAGCAGTATCGGGCAGGGCGGAAACACCATATATTTT. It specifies CASSIGQGGNTIYF.

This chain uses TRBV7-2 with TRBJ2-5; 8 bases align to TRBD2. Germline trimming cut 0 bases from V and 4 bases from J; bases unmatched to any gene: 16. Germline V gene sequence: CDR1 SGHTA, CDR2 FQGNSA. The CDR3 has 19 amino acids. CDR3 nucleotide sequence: TGTGCCAGCAGCTTAGCGGGGAGAACGGGAGGGGGGTTAGTAGAGACCCAGTACTTC. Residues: CASSLAGRTGGGLVETQYF.

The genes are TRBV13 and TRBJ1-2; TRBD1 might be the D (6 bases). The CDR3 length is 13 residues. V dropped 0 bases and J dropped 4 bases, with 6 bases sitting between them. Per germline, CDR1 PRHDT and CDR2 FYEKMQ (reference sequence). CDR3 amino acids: CASSLGGAYGYTF. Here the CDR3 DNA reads TGTGCCAGCAGCTTAGGGGGGGCCTATGGCTACACCTTC.

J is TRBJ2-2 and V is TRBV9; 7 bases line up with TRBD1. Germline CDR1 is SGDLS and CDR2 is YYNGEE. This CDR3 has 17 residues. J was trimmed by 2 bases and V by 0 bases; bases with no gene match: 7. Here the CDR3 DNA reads TGTGCCAGCAGCGTAGGGGGCCACAGGGGAAACACCGGGGAGCTGTTTTTT. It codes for CASSVGGHRGNTGELFF.

CDR3: CAVTGTVNTGELFF. The CDR3 bases are TGTGCAGTGACCGGGACAGTCAACACCGGGGAGCTGTTTTTT. The chain combines TRBV6-1 with TRBJ2-2, with TRBD1 matching over 7 bases. The CDR3 is made up of 14 amino acids. CDR1 and CDR2 from the germline V gene are MNHNS and SASEGT.

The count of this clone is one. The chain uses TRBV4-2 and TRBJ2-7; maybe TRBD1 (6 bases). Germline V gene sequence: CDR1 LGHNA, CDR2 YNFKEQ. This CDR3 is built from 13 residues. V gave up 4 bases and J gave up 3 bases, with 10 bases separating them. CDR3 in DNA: TGTGCCAGCAGCCGTGACAGGATCTACGAGCAGTACTTC. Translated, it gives CASSRDRIYEQYF.

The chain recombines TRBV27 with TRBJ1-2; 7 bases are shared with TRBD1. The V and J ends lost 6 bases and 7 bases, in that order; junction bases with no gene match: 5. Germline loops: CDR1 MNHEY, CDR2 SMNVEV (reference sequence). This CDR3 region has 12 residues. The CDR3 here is CASRTGVGGYTF. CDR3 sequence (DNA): TGTGCCAGCAGAACAGGGGTGGGTGGCTACACCTTC.

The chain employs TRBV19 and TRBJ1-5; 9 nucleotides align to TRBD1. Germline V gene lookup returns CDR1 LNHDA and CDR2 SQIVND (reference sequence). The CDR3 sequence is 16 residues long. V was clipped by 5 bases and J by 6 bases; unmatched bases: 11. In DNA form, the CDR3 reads TGTGCCAGTAGTGGTCGGCGGGACAGGGTTCCTCAGCCCCAGCATTTT. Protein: CASSGRRDRVPQPQHF.

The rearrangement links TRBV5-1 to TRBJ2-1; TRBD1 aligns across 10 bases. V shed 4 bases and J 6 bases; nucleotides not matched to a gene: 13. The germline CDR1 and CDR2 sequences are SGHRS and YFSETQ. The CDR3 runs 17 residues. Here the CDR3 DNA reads TGCGCCAGCAGCCTCAAGCCTCCGGGACAGGGGTTCAATGAGCAGTTCTTC. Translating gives CASSLKPPGQGFNEQFF.

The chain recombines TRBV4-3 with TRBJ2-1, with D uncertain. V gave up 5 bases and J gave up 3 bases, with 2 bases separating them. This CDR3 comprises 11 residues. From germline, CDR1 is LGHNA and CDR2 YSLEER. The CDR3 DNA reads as TGCGCCAGCAGCTACTACAATGAGCAGTTCTTC. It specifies CASSYYNEQFF.

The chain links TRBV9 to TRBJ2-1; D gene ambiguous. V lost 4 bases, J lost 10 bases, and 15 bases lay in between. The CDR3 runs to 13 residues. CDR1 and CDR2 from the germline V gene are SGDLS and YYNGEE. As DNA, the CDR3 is TGTGCCAGCAGCCCCACGCTCGCCGGGGAGCAGTTCTTC. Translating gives CASSPTLAGEQFF.

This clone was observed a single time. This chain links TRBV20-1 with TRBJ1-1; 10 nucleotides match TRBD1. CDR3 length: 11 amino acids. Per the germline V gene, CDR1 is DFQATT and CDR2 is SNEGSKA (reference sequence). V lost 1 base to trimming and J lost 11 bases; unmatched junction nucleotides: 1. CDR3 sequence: CSARGGQGAFF. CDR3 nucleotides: TGCAGTGCTAGAGGGGGACAGGGGGCTTTCTTT.

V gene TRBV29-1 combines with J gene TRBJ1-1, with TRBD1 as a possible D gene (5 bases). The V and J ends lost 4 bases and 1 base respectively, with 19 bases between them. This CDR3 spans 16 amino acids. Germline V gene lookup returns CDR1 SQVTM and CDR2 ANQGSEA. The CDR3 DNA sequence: TGCAGCGTTGGAGTACTCGGGGGTCCCGAGAACACTGAAGCTTTCTTT. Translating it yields CSVGVLGGPENTEAFF. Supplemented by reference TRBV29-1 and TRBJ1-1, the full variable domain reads SAVISQKPSRDICQRGTSLTIQCQVDSQVTMMFWYRQQPGQSLTLIATANQGSEATYESGFVIDKFPISRPNLTFSTLTVSNMSPEDSSIYLCSVGVLGGPENTEAFFGQGTRLTVV.

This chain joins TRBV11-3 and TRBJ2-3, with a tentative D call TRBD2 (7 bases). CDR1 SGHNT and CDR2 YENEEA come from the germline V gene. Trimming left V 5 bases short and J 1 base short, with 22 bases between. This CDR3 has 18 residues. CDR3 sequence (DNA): TGTGCCAGCAGCCCCCAACTTAGGGGGGGGGCGGGCACAGATACGCAGTATTTT. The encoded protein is CASSPQLRGGAGTDTQYF. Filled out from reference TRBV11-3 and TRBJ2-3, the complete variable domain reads EAGVVQSPRYKIIEKKQPVAFWCNPISGHNTLYWYLQNLGQGPELLIRYENEEAVDDSQLPKDRFSAERLKGVDSTLKIQPAELGDSAVYLCASSPQLRGGAGTDTQYFGPGTRLTVL.

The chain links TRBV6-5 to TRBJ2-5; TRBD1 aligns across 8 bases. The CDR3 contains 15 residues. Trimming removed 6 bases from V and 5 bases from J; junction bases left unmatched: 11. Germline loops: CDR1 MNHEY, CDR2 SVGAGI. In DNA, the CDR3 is TGTGCCAGCAGCCCGACTCCAGGGGGCGTGGAGACCCAGTACTTC. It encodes CASSPTPGGVETQYF.

The CDR3 DNA reads as TGTGCCAGTAGTTGGGACAAGAACACTGAAGCTTTCTTT. Its protein product is CASSWDKNTEAFF. V usage is TRBV19 and J usage is TRBJ1-1; D perhaps matches TRBD1 (6 bases). Germline CDR1 is LNHDA and CDR2 is SQIVND (reference sequence). The CDR3 is 13 amino acids. The germline V and J ends were trimmed by 5 bases and 1 base, with 8 bases remaining between them. Combining the CDR3 with reference TRBV19 and TRBJ1-1 gives the whole variable domain DGGITQSPKYLFRKEGQNVTLSCEQNLNHDAMYWYRQDPGQGLRLIYYSQIVNDFQKGDIAEGYSVSREKKESFPLTVTSAQKNPTAFYLCASSWDKNTEAFFGQGTRLTVV.

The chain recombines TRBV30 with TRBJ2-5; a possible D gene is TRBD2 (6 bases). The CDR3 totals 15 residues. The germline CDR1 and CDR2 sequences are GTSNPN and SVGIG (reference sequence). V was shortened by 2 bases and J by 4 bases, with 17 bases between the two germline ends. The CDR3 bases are TGTGCCTGGAGTAATTCGTTGCGGGGTGGAGAGACCCAGTACTTC. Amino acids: CAWSNSLRGGETQYF.

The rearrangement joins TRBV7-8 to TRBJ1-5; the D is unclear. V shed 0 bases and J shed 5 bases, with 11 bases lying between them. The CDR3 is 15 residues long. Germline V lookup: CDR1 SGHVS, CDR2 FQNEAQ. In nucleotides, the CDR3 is TGTGCCAGCAGCTTAGCGCCCGAGGTTTATCAGCCCCAGCATTTT. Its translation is CASSLAPEVYQPQHF. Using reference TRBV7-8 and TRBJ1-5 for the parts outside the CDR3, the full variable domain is GAGVSQSPRYKVAKRGQDVALRCDPISGHVSLFWYQQALGQGPEFLTYFQNEAQLDKSGLPSDRFFAERPEGSVSTLKIQRTQQEDSAVYLCASSLAPEVYQPQHFGDGTRLSIL.

The CDR3 sequence: CASSSPTSPTDTQYF. CDR3 DNA: TGTGCCAGCAGCTCTCCTACTAGCCCCACAGATACGCAGTATTTT. The V call is TRBV5-4, the J call TRBJ2-3; TRBD2 might be the D (6 bases). CDR1 is SGHNT and CDR2 is YYREEE in the germline V gene (reference sequence). The CDR3 contains 15 residues. The V end was cut by 3 bases, the J end by 2 bases, with 13 bases between. The whole variable domain, filled in from reference TRBV5-4 and TRBJ2-3, reads ETGVTQSPTHLIKTRGQQVTLRCSSQSGHNTVSWYQQALGQGPQFIFQYYREEENGRGNFPPRFSGLQFPNYSSELNVNALELDDSALYLCASSSPTSPTDTQYFGPGTRLTVL.

CDR3 protein: CASSLSRVFATNEKLFF. The CDR3, as DNA: TGTGCCAGCAGCCTCTCCAGGGTATTCGCAACTAATGAAAAACTGTTTTTT. The chain carries TRBV2 and TRBJ1-4; maybe TRBD1 (5 bases). The CDR3 has 17 residues. Per germline, CDR1 SNHLY and CDR2 FYNNEI. V gave up 6 bases and J gave up 0 bases, with 17 bases separating them. Combining the CDR3 with reference TRBV2 and TRBJ1-4 gives the whole variable domain EPEVTQTPSHQVTQMGQEVILRCVPISNHLYFYWYRQILGQKVEFLVSFYNNEISEKSEIFDDQFSVERPDGSNFTLKIRSTKLEDSAMYFCASSLSRVFATNEKLFFGSGTQLSVL.

The CDR3 DNA is TGTGCCAGTAGCAGGGGGCTTGAGCAGTTCTTC. Encoded protein: CASSRGLEQFF. The rearrangement uses TRBV19 and TRBJ2-1, with 8 bases matching TRBD1. Unmatched junction bases numbered 1, after V lost 6 bases and J lost 9 bases. The CDR3 contains 11 residues. Germline CDR1 and CDR2: LNHDA and SQIVND (reference sequence).

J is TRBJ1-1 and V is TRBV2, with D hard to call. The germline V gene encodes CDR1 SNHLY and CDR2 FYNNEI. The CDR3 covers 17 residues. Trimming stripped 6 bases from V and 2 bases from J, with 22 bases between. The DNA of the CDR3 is TGTGCCAGCAGCCCGGGAGTCAGGAGAACCTCCAACACTGAAGCTTTCTTT. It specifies CASSPGVRRTSNTEAFF. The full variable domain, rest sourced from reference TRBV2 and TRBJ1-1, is EPEVTQTPSHQVTQMGQEVILRCVPISNHLYFYWYRQILGQKVEFLVSFYNNEISEKSEIFDDQFSVERPDGSNFTLKIRSTKLEDSAMYFCASSPGVRRTSNTEAFFGQGTRLTVV.

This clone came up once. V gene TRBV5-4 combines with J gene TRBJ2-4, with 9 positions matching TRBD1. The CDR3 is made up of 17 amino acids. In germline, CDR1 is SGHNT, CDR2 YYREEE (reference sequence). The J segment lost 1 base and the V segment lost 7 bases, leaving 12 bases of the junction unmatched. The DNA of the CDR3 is TGTGCCAGCGAAACAGGGGGCGGGAATGGGGCCAAAAACATTCAGTACTTC. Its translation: CASETGGGNGAKNIQYF.

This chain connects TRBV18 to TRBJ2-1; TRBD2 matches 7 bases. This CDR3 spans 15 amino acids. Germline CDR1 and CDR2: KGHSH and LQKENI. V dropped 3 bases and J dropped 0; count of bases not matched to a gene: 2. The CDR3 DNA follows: TGTGCCAGCTCACCGACGGGAGGCTCCTACAATGAGCAGTTCTTC. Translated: CASSPTGGSYNEQFF.